The text below deals with one T cell receptor (beta chain). Sequenced by immunoSEQ multiplex PCR; TCRdb stores in-frame clones only, minus some. The sample holds about 140,000 clones, roughly 90% seen once. The source of the sample is a study of T cell responses to AZD1222 COVID-19 vaccine. This CDR3 has 15 amino acids. Losses at the gene ends were 0 bases for V and 8 bases for J; bases not matched to a gene: 7. Germline CDR1 is SGDLS and CDR2 is YYNGEE. The sample was peripheral blood, taken on day 0 of AZD1222 vaccination. This clonotype originated in an adult in good health. The rearrangement uses TRBV9 and TRBJ2-1, with 8 bases identical to TRBD1. CDR3 region: CASSVGTGGRDEQFF. The CDR3 DNA is TGTGCCAGCAGCGTAGGAACAGGGGGACGTGATGAGCAGTTCTTC.